Given below is one T cell receptor (beta chain) in context. Antigen: not known. The data were obtained in a study of vaccination and CD4 T cells after COVID-19. Study as a whole: Post-COVID draws followed diagnosis by a median roughly 100 days (range 35 to 161).

The treatment was: roughly 10-day PBMC culture with coronavirus spike peptide pools or control peptides (ViraFEST assay). Positivity by PCR occurred from March to December 2020, a period that predated US Alpha, Beta and Delta variants. Study-wide results and limits: Convalescent patients displayed spike mono-reactivity in 304 of 307 vaccine-specific clones.

CD4+ T cells that had been cultured provided DNA sequenced with the Oncomine TCR Beta short-read assay. One entry per CDR3 protein, called by TCRdb with MiXCR from the PCR reads. The sample carries approximately 8,800 distinct CDR3 sequences, approximately 58% recorded once. CDR1 is MNHNS and CDR2 is SASEGT in the germline V gene. This CDR3 contains 12 residues. With 11 bases removed from V and 8 bases from J, the gap between germline ends came to 18 bases. The TCR originated in a human donor who had recovered from COVID-19. V gene TRBV6-1 combines with J gene TRBJ1-2; D perhaps matches TRBD1 (5 bases). The specimen was CD4+ T cells from blood, cultured in vitro. CDR3 bases: TGTGCCGGAAGGGGCAGGGCAGGCGGCTACACCTTC. Its protein product is CAGRGRAGGYTF.